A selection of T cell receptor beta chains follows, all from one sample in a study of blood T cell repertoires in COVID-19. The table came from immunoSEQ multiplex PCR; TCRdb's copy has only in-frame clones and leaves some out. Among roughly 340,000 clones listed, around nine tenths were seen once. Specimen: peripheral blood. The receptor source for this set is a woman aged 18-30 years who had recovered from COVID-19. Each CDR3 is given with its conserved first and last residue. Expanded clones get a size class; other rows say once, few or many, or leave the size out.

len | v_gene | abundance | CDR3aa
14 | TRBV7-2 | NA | CASSSPAGNNEQFF
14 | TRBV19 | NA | CASSTHRGDQPQHF
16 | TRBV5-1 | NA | CASSRTGGAAGNTIYF
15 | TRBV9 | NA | CASSAQDLMNTEAFF
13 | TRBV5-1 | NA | CASSRGQNTEAFF
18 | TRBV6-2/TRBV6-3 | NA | CASSYSKLRAGVSNEQFF
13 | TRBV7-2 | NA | CASSLVRANEAFF
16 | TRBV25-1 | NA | CASSPQGGVAKNIQYF
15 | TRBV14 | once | CASSQGSSAANEQFF
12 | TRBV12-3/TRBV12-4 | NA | CASSPGVPEAFF
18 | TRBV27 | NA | CASSLLGTSGWAYNEQFF
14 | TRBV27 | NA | CASSWGTGENIQYF
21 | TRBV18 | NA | CASSPSPLGTGRLQGANVLTF
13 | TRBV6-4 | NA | CASSETGTDTQYF
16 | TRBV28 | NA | CASSYIGGAFGAEQFF
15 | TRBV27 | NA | CASSPGGGGNYGYTF
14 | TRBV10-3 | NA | CATALGQGDQPQHF
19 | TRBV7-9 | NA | CASSYLRDLSGNHQETQYF
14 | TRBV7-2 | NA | CASSSRTDLAGYTF
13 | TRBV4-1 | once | CASSQGGRTEAFF
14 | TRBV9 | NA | CASSVQALNYGYTF
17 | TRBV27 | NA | CASSKRDFVVSYNEQFF
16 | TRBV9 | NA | CASRGRREDRDYGYTF
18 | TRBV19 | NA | CASSQDRVEGLRNSPLHF
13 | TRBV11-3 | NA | CASSLGRLDTQYF
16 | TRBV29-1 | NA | CSAPGTGEGDNYGYTF
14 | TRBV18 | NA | CASSPGGGVQPQHF
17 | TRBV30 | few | CAWSVPSGRPQGYTQYF
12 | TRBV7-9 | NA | CASSDQRLEQFF
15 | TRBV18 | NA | CASSQPWGRDYGYTF
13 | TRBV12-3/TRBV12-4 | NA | CASRGDSYYGYTF
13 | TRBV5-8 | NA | CASSSRGGNEQFF
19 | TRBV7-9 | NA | CASSFYGQGLAGGQETQYF
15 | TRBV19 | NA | CASSLGQSSNEKLFF
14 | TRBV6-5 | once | CASTYRGSTGELFF
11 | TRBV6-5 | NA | CASRRNTEAFF
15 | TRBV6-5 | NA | CASSYTQGRWNGYTF
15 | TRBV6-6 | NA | CASRPRAGKFDGYTF
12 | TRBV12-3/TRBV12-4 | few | CASRRGQDGYTF
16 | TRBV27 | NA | CASSLRQGTGYNEQFF
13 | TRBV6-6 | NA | CASTGTDRVVAFF
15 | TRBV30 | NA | CAWSVRREGTDTQYF
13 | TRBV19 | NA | CASRPGVGYGYTF
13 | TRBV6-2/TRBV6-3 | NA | CASSGQTQETQYF
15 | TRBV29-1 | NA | CSVEDLRTGPDTQYF
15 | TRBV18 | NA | CASSSDRAHYNEQFF
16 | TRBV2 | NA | CASGQGANMADTEAFF
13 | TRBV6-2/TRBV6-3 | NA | CASSYAGAGEAFF
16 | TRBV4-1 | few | CASSSRTSAYTGELFF
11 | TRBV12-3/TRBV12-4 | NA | CASSDLYTQYF
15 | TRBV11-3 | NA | CASSLGHRANSPLHF